This T cell receptor (beta chain) originates from a study of a mutant IDH1 vaccine in newly diagnosed glioma. The CDR3 loop spans 12 amino acids. The germline V gene encodes CDR1 SGDLS and CDR2 YYNGEE. Between the trimmed V and J ends, which lost 0 bases and 5 bases, there was a span of 6 bases. With regard to this clone: Its target is not known.

The table came from immunoSEQ multiplex PCR; TCRdb's copy has only in-frame clones and leaves some out. This sample carries 40,000 to 65,000 clones, 78% of them seen once, and the ten largest clones take 1.8%. The time point: week 5, during vaccination. Mutant IDH1 20-mer peptide, at 300 ug, made up each vaccine dose, with topical imiquimod. The sample here was PBMCs, taken from a glioma patient whose treatment included an IDH1 peptide vaccine. The TCR was taken from a woman in her 40s with glioma. This chain uses TRBV9 with TRBJ2-7; D ambiguous. CDR3 nucleotides: TGTGCCAGCAGCGTAGCTAATAACGAGCAGTACTTC. Protein: CASSVANNEQYF.